This is a list of T cell receptor beta chains from one sample in a study of blood T cell repertoires in COVID-19. Only in-frame clones appear in the TCRdb table, and some are missing; sequencing was by immunoSEQ multiplex PCR. Of 250,000 to 300,000 clones detected, roughly 87% appear once; the ten largest clones hold 2.2%. What was sequenced was peripheral blood. The source is a woman in her forties or fifties who had recovered from COVID-19. Both conserved end residues are part of each CDR3. Fields, in order: clone size, V gene, J gene, D gene, CDR3 DNA, CDR3 protein. The D gene is left open where the match is weak. Some rows mark clone size as missing; the rest say once, few, many or name a class of expanded clone.

>-|TRBV6-1|TRBJ1-6|-
TGTGCCAGCAGTGAGGCAGGTGTTCATTTCTATAATTCACCCCTCCACTTT
CASSEAGVHFYNSPLHF
>once|TRBV5-1|TRBJ1-1|TRBD1
TGCGCCAGCAGCTTCACAGGGGAGAACACTGAAGCTTTCTTT
CASSFTGENTEAFF
>once|TRBV19|TRBJ2-1|-
TGTGCCAGTAGTACCCATGGACAGTTAACCTATTCCTACAATGAGCAGTTCTTC
CASSTHGQLTYSYNEQFF
>-|TRBV4-1|TRBJ2-7|TRBD2
TGCGCCAGCAGCCAAGATTGGGGACTAGCGGGAGTATACGAGCAGTACTTC
CASSQDWGLAGVYEQYF
>-|TRBV7-2|TRBJ2-3|TRBD1
TGTGCCAGCAGCTTACCAAGACCAGGGGGCCTGGTAAGCACAGATACGCAGTATTTT
CASSLPRPGGLVSTDTQYF
>-|TRBV10-3|TRBJ1-1|-
TGTGCCATCAGTGAGTCTCAGGGGTTGGGCACTGAAGCTTTCTTT
CAISESQGLGTEAFF
>-|TRBV6-2/TRBV6-3|TRBJ2-7|TRBD2
TGTGCCAGCAGTCAAAGGGCGGGAGGCGAGCAGTACTTC
CASSQRAGGEQYF
>-|TRBV27|TRBJ1-2|-
TGTGCCAGCAGTTTATCACAGATTAACTATGGCTACACCTTC
CASSLSQINYGYTF
>-|TRBV2|TRBJ1-1|TRBD1
TGTGCCAGCAGTGTAGGGGACAGCCGGAACACTGAAGCTTTCTTT
CASSVGDSRNTEAFF
>-|TRBV6-5|TRBJ2-1|-
TGTGCCAGCAATTTTTTGGACTTATACAATGAGCAGTTCTTC
CASNFLDLYNEQFF
>-|TRBV4-3|TRBJ2-4|-
TGCGCCAGCAGCCAAGATCGACAGGCCCTCTTCCCCGAGCCAAAAAACATTCAGTACTTC
CASSQDRQALFPEPKNIQYF
>-|TRBV30|TRBJ1-5|-
TGTGCCTGTTCGCGGGGGAGCGAAGATCAGCCCCAGCATTTT
CACSRGSEDQPQHF
>-|TRBV4-2|TRBJ2-1|TRBD1
TGTGCCAGCAGCCGGAAACCGGGACAGGGGGCGAGGGATGAGCAGTTCTTC
CASSRKPGQGARDEQFF
>-|TRBV5-6|TRBJ2-5|-
TGTGCCAGCAGCTTAGCCCGTGGCCAAGAGACCCAGTACTTC
CASSLARGQETQYF
>once|TRBV7-2|TRBJ2-7|-
TGTGCCAGCAGCTTTACAGGAGCTTCCTACGAGCAGTACTTC
CASSFTGASYEQYF
>few|TRBV9|TRBJ1-2|-
TGTGCCAGCAGCGTAGGGACAGTTCACTATGGCTACACCTTC
CASSVGTVHYGYTF
>-|TRBV2|TRBJ1-4|TRBD1
TGTGCCAGCAGTCCACAGACAGGGGGCGCCGGCCTGTTTTTT
CASSPQTGGAGLFF
>-|TRBV5-1|TRBJ2-1|TRBD2
TGCGCCAGCAGCTCTGCTAGCGGGGTCAATGAGCAGTTCTTC
CASSSASGVNEQFF
>-|TRBV3-1/TRBV3-2|TRBJ2-7|TRBD1
TGTGCCAGCAGCCTCACTCCCGGGACAGGGTCCGAGCAGTACTTC
CASSLTPGTGSEQYF
>-|TRBV7-8|TRBJ1-1|TRBD1
TGTGCCAGCAGCTTAACTCAGGGGGCTGGCACTGAAGCTTTCTTT
CASSLTQGAGTEAFF
>few|TRBV30|TRBJ2-7|TRBD1
TGTGCCTGGAGTATGGGACAGGGCTACGAGCAGTACTTC
CAWSMGQGYEQYF
>-|TRBV2|TRBJ2-7|TRBD2
TGTGCCAGCAGTGAAGCTGCAGGACTAGCGGGGTTGCGCGAGCAGTACTTC
CASSEAAGLAGLREQYF
>-|TRBV4-3|TRBJ1-2|-
TGCGCCAGCAGCCTCAGGATGGCAGACTATGGCTACACCTTC
CASSLRMADYGYTF
>-|TRBV2|TRBJ1-2|TRBD1
TGTGCCAGCAGTGAGGGACAGGGGGCGAATGGCTACACCTTC
CASSEGQGANGYTF
>-|TRBV7-3|TRBJ1-1|-
TGTGCCAGCAGCCCGGGGTCCGCGAACACTGAAGCTTTCTTT
CASSPGSANTEAFF
>-|TRBV27|TRBJ2-7|-
TGTGCCAGCAGTTTATTCCACGGGGTAAATCTTCGTTCCGAGCAGTACTTC
CASSLFHGVNLRSEQYF
>-|TRBV6-5|TRBJ1-6|TRBD1
TGTGCCAGCACCGAGACAGGGCAAAATAATTCACCCCTCCACTTT
CASTETGQNNSPLHF
>-|TRBV3-1/TRBV3-2|TRBJ1-4|-
TGTGCCAGCAGCCAGAGAAGTAATGAAAAACTGTTTTTT
CASSQRSNEKLFF
>few|TRBV25-1|TRBJ2-2|-
TGTGCCAGCAGTGAAGTCAGGGTGAAGACCGGGGAGCTGTTTTTT
CASSEVRVKTGELFF
>-|TRBV18|TRBJ1-4|TRBD1
TGTGCCAGCTCAACCGACAGGGTTGGGACTAATGAAAAACTGTTTTTT
CASSTDRVGTNEKLFF
>-|TRBV19|TRBJ1-1|-
TGTGCCAGTAGTATACAGGGTTACACTGAAGCTTTCTTT
CASSIQGYTEAFF
>-|TRBV7-9|TRBJ2-6|-
TGTGCCAGCAGCCCACTGACGGGAGAAGACTCGAGGGCCAACGTCCTGACTTTC
CASSPLTGEDSRANVLTF
>once|TRBV4-1|TRBJ2-7|-
TGCGCCAGCAGCCCACCCTTACTAATGAGGAGAGACGATCCTACGAAGCAGTACTTC
CASSPPLLMRRDDPTKQYF
>-|TRBV3-1/TRBV3-2|TRBJ2-2|-
TGTGCCAGCAGCCAATTCGCGGGGGCAGGCACCGGGGAGCTGTTTTTT
CASSQFAGAGTGELFF
>-|TRBV7-9|TRBJ2-1|TRBD2
TGTGCCAGCAGTTTGGTCGCTCCGGGACTAGCGGATGAGCAGTTCTTC
CASSLVAPGLADEQFF
>once|TRBV28|TRBJ2-7|TRBD1
TGTGCCAGCAGTTTACGACAGGGTGGTTTTTACGAGCAGTACTTC
CASSLRQGGFYEQYF
>few|TRBV4-2|TRBJ1-2|TRBD1
TGTGCCAGCAGCCGGGAAATAGGGGGACAGGGTGGCTATGGCTACACCTTC
CASSREIGGQGGYGYTF
>-|TRBV5-1|TRBJ2-7|TRBD1
TGCGCCAGCGGAGCGGACAGGGGGCCCTACGAGCAGTACTTC
CASGADRGPYEQYF
>few|TRBV6-6|TRBJ2-2|TRBD1
TGTGCCAGCAGTGCGGGACAGGGCAGGTCCGGGGAGCTGTTTTTT
CASSAGQGRSGELFF
>once|TRBV7-9|TRBJ1-2|-
TGTGCCAGCAGCTTAGAAACAGCCCATTATGGCTACACCTTC
CASSLETAHYGYTF
>-|TRBV12-5|TRBJ1-1|TRBD1
TGTGCTAGTGGTTACAGGGGATACACTGAAGCTTTCTTT
CASGYRGYTEAFF
>-|TRBV5-8|TRBJ2-7|-
TGTGCCAGCAGCTTGATAAGCGCTAGATTCAACTTC
CASSLISARFNF
>-|TRBV7-8|TRBJ1-5|-
TGTGCCAGCAGCTCTTACAGGGCTTCAGGTCAGCCCCAGCATTTT
CASSSYRASGQPQHF
>-|TRBV9|TRBJ2-3|TRBD1
TGTGCCAGCAGCGTAGCAGGGGGAGAAGCGACAGATACGCAGTATTTT
CASSVAGGEATDTQYF